This T cell receptor beta chain was recovered during a study of cytomegalovirus exposure and HLA in healthy donors. Whole-study results and caveats: Among CMV-associated TCR beta chains, most appeared HLA-restricted in a later analysis. A later analysis revealed that TCR association rates differed between HLA loci, peaking at DRB1 and bottoming out at HLA-C. Researchers catalogued under 200 TCR beta chains as cytomegalovirus-associated.

In regard to this clone: What it binds is not known.

In germline, CDR1 is KGHSH, CDR2 LQKENI. The CDR3 runs 15 residues. Vbeta (60) and Jbeta (13) primers were used in the PCR. Generated by immunoSEQ multiplex PCR, the TCRdb table keeps only in-frame clones and is missing some. The sample lists about 140,000 clones, 76% occurring once. The sequence derives from a female donor in good health and CMV-seropositive. The sample taken for sequencing was PBMCs. This chain connects TRBV18 to TRBJ2-5, with D perhaps matching TRBD1 (5 bases). The J call is in doubt because the DNA end fits TRBJ2-7 better. The chain's CDR3 is CASSPRRQTIYEQYF. DNA of the CDR3: TGTGCCAGCTCACCACGACGACAGACGATATACGAGCAGTACTTC.